The present T cell receptor (beta chain) was sequenced within a study of T-cell memory formation after mild COVID-19. The CDR3 is made up of 14 amino acids. V was pared by 6 bases and J by 6 bases, with 16 bases between. This clonotype came up a few times. What it binds is not known. Study-level results: CD4+ contracting clones were mainly CM and EM; CD8+ ones, EMRA. Specificity for SARS-CoV-2 was not confirmed among the second-wave clones peaking on day 37. Within pre-infection memory, some responding clones were found, suggesting cross-reactive memory joined.

Constant-segment-primed 5'RACE gave TCR alpha and TCR beta cDNA libraries with sample barcodes and UMIs. In TCRdb, the 5' RACE reads were re-called with MiXCR into one record per CDR3 protein. The data contain approximately 290,000 distinct CDR3 sequences, 15% to 20% of them singletons. This TCR derives from a man between 18 and 35 years old who had mild COVID-19 (a few samples of this study predate the infection). Cell type and time point are not known. The chain links TRBV12-3 or TRBV12-4 to TRBJ2-3; D is possibly TRBD2 (7 bases). Sequenced material: PBMCs or a T cell subset sorted from them (not recorded which). Written as DNA, the CDR3 is TGTGCCAGCAGGGTAGGGGGGGCAGGTGATACGCAGTATTTT. Protein product: CASRVGGAGDTQYF.